The 17 T cell receptor beta chains listed next were all sequenced from one sample in a study of early T cells in non-severe SARS-CoV-2 infection. Using its own MiXCR run on the 5' RACE reads, TCRdb lists one record per CDR3 protein. The table includes approximately 69,000 distinct CDR3 sequences, about 10% detected once. The material sequenced was whole blood. The receptors were gathered from an adult who was a healthcare worker with PCR-confirmed SARS-CoV-2 infection or an uninfected control (not recorded which).

This clonotype has only a few counts. J is TRBJ2-2 and V is TRBV6-5; D is uncertain. The CDR3 contains 13 residues. V shed 9 bases and J shed 2 bases, with 10 bases lying between them. Germline V gives CDR1 MNHEY, CDR2 SVGAGI. The CDR3 spells CASRTSNTGELFF. CDR3 coding DNA: TGTGCCAGTCGGACCTCTAACACCGGGGAGCTGTTTTTT.

A few counts support this clonotype. The chain links TRBV28 to TRBJ2-7, with D tentatively TRBD1 (6 bases). The germline V gene encodes CDR1 MDHEN and CDR2 SYDVKM. This CDR3 is built from 13 residues. Written as DNA, the CDR3 is TGTGCTTCCGCCGGGGACACCACCTACGAGCAGTACTTC. Its protein is CASAGDTTYEQYF.

The chain combines TRBV29-1 with TRBJ2-3; 7 nucleotides line up with TRBD1. This CDR3 region has 12 residues. After removal of 6 bases from V and 10 bases from J, the junction contained 10 bases not matched to a gene. Germline V gives CDR1 SQVTM, CDR2 ANQGSEA. The CDR3 reads CSVDDRDSSQYF. CDR3 sequence (DNA): TGCAGCGTAGACGACAGGGATTCGTCGCAGTATTTT.

The chain carries TRBV5-1 and TRBJ2-7; D is undetermined. The V gene lost 7 bases and the J gene lost 4 bases, with 3 bases spanning the gap. The CDR3 runs 9 residues. Germline V gene data show CDR1 as SGHRS and CDR2 as YFSETQ. The DNA of the CDR3 is TGCGCCAGCCAGTACGAGCAGTACTTC. Its protein product is CASQYEQYF.

V gene TRBV4-1 combines with J gene TRBJ1-1, with 7 positions matching TRBD1. The J segment lost 6 bases and the V segment lost 4 bases, leaving 8 bases of the junction unmatched. CDR3 length: 14 residues. The germline V gene encodes CDR1 MGHRA and CDR2 YSYEKL. CDR3 DNA: TGCGCCAGCAGCCTCCAGACAGGGCTGCCTGAAGCTTTCTTT. Its protein product is CASSLQTGLPEAFF.

The chain combines TRBV2 with TRBJ2-6, with D unresolved. The germline CDR1 and CDR2 sequences are SNHLY and FYNNEI. The CDR3 covers 16 residues. V shed 3 bases and J shed 0 bases, with 9 bases lying between them. This chain's CDR3 is CASSESAGSGANVLTF. CDR3 coding DNA: TGTGCCAGCAGTGAGTCTGCCGGCTCTGGGGCCAACGTCCTGACTTTC.

This clonotype occurred a few times. V usage is TRBV5-1 and J usage is TRBJ2-2; 13 bases line up with TRBD2. The J segment lost 5 bases and the V segment lost 4 bases, leaving 5 bases of the junction unmatched. Germline CDR1 SGHRS, CDR2 YFSETQ. This CDR3 contains 16 residues. The CDR3 nucleotides are TGCGCCAGCAGCGCGGGACTAGCGGGATTGACCGGGGAGCTGTTTTTT. Translated, it gives CASSAGLAGLTGELFF.

The CDR3, as DNA: TGTGCCAGCAGTTACAGGGGTCCCATGAACACTGAAGCTTTCTTT. This codes for CASSYRGPMNTEAFF. The chain uses TRBV6-5 and TRBJ1-1; D may be TRBD1 (5 bases). The V gene's germline CDR1 is MNHEY and CDR2 SVGAGI. The CDR3 has 15 residues. The V and J ends lost 2 bases and 0 bases respectively, with 10 bases between them.

V gene TRBV29-1 combines with J gene TRBJ2-3; D unresolved. The CDR3 is 12 amino acids. V dropped 4 bases and J dropped 6 bases, with 11 bases sitting between them. Germline CDR1 reads SQVTM; CDR2 reads ANQGSEA. For the CDR3, the DNA is TGCAGCGTTGTTGTGGAAGGGGATACGCAGTATTTT. Translating it yields CSVVVEGDTQYF.

The table lists this clonotype with many counts. The chain joins TRBV29-1 to TRBJ2-5; TRBD2 agrees at 7 bases. This CDR3 contains 13 residues. Germline CDR1 SQVTM, CDR2 ANQGSEA. The J segment lost 2 bases and the V segment lost 3 bases, leaving 3 bases of the junction unmatched. The CDR3 coding sequence is TGCAGCGTTGAGGGGGGGATGCAAGAGACCCAGTACTTC. Translation gives CSVEGGMQETQYF.

As for this clonotype: A much more abundant neighbour one base away suggests this may be a read error. V usage is TRBV9 and J usage is TRBJ1-2; 10 nucleotides line up with TRBD1. Germline V gene data show CDR1 as SGDLS and CDR2 as YYNGEE. Trimming at V came to 4 bases and at J to 8 bases, leaving 5 bases not matched to a gene. The CDR3 runs to 13 residues. CDR3 sequence reads: CASSSGTGAGYTF. The CDR3 nucleotides are TGTGCCAGCAGCTCGGGGACAGGGGCCGGCTACACCTTC.

The V and J genes are TRBV6-6 and TRBJ2-5; 8 positions agree with TRBD1. Per germline, CDR1 MNHNY and CDR2 SVGAGI (reference sequence). This CDR3 is 13 amino acids long. The ends lost 7 bases at V and 5 bases at J; junction bases unmatched: 6. The CDR3 is CASTLDRDETQYF. The CDR3 DNA sequence: TGTGCCAGCACCTTGGACAGGGATGAGACCCAGTACTTC.

The genes are TRBV10-3 and TRBJ2-7, with D uncertain. V shed 6 bases and J shed 0 bases, with 12 bases lying between them. The germline CDR1 and CDR2 sequences are ENHRY and SYGVKD. The CDR3 contains 14 residues. The CDR3 reads CAISSTANSYEQYF. The CDR3 DNA follows: TGTGCCATCAGCTCGACGGCCAACTCCTACGAGCAGTACTTC.

This clonotype has at least ten counts. The CDR3 DNA is TGTGCCATCAGTGAGGTGGGGGACTTTGGCACTGAAGCTTTCTTT. Translating gives CAISEVGDFGTEAFF. The chain has TRBV10-3 and TRBJ1-1; D is possibly TRBD1 (5 bases). From germline, CDR1 is ENHRY and CDR2 SYGVKD. The CDR3 has 15 residues. V was pared by 2 bases and J by 4 bases, with 14 bases between.

In this sample, this clonotype turned up many times. This chain uses TRBV3-1 with TRBJ1-2; 8 bases are a match to TRBD1. Per the germline V gene, CDR1 is LGHDT and CDR2 is YNNKEL (reference sequence). Unmatched junction bases numbered 7, after V lost 2 bases and J lost 8 bases. This CDR3 has 14 residues. CDR3 coding DNA: TGTGCCAGCAGCCAAAGGGACAGGAAAAACGGCTACACCTTC. It is translated as CASSQRDRKNGYTF.

In this sample, this clonotype turned up many times. The chain employs TRBV7-3 and TRBJ1-1, with 9 bases lining up with TRBD1. J was trimmed by 3 bases and V by 4 bases; bases with no gene match: 12. The germline V gene has CDR1 SGHTA and CDR2 FQGTGA. The CDR3 has 17 residues. CDR3 region: CASSSIQPWTGDTEAFF. CDR3 coding DNA: TGTGCCAGCAGCTCAATACAACCTTGGACAGGGGACACTGAAGCTTTCTTT.

Only a few counts were recorded for this clonotype. The chain is built from TRBV12-5 and TRBJ2-3; 9 nucleotides align to TRBD2. With V trimmed by 3 bases and J by 2 bases, 9 bases remained unmatched. Germline CDR1 and CDR2: LGHNT and FRNRAP. The CDR3 is made up of 17 amino acids. The CDR3 loop reads CASGFELAGGPTDTQYF. CDR3 bases: TGTGCTAGTGGTTTCGAGCTGGCGGGGGGGCCCACAGATACGCAGTATTTT.